This T cell receptor beta chain comes out of a study of blood T cell repertoires in COVID-19. Overall study context: COVID-19 samples, acute and convalescent, were from the United States, Italy and Spain.

As handled by the study authors: Amplification of reference gene primers provided the estimated nucleated cell counts. TCRdb's copy holds only in-frame clones and misses some; the assay was immunoSEQ multiplex PCR. V and J calls and clone size come straight from that table; D and trimming were deduced from the DNA. Of about 70,000 clones detected, about four fifths appear once; the ten largest clones hold around 9.7%. V lost 0 bases and J lost 4, with 16 bases in between. The CDR3 is made up of 16 amino acids. Looked up from germline, CDR1 is SGHNT and CDR2 is YYREEE (reference sequence). Sequencing was carried out using peripheral blood. The source of this sequence is a woman aged 80 or over with acute or convalescent COVID-19. The V and J genes are TRBV5-4 and TRBJ2-5; unclear D gene. CDR3 region: CASSLGVYVVPETQYF. Here the CDR3 DNA reads TGTGCCAGCAGCTTGGGCGTATATGTGGTACCAGAGACCCAGTACTTC.